This entry describes one T cell receptor (beta chain). The antigen is unknown. The second PCR ran 7 to 11 cycles with a sample-barcoded 5' primer and J-beta primers. Via MiXCR, TCRdb re-called the 5' RACE reads, giving one row per CDR3 protein. Among 600,000 to 850,000 distinct CDR3 sequences, around 25% were seen once, and the ten largest hold around 9.2%. The sample is drawn from a study of blood T cells in healthy people across ages. Study findings and constraints: The study lacked donor CMV status, which possibly confounded expanded clonotype changes. The authors considered diversity estimates from one million T cells to be underestimates.

The same sample was also studied in work on T cells of mothers and their children.

The clonotype was recovered from a boy aged 5-17 years in good health. The sequenced material came from blood.

In DNA form, the CDR3 reads TGCGCCAGCAGCCAAGATTGGTACAGGGATGAAAAACTGTTTTTT. Protein: CASSQDWYRDEKLFF. J is TRBJ1-4 and V is TRBV4-1, with a possible D match to TRBD1 (6 bases). Trimming left V 0 bases short and J 6 bases short, with 11 bases between. Germline V gene data show CDR1 as MGHRA and CDR2 as YSYEKL. CDR3 length equals 15 residues.